This T cell receptor (beta chain) originates from a study of radiation and T cells in renal cell carcinoma. Study-wide results and limits: Compared with controls, irradiated tumors had more, larger dominant CDR3 motifs.

Germline CDR1 SEHNR, CDR2 FQNEAQ (reference sequence). V lost 5 bases, J lost 6 bases, and 15 bases lay in between. The CDR3 loop spans 14 amino acids. Using immunoSEQ multiplex PCR, the repertoire was profiled, and TCRdb retains in-frame clones only, with some absent. The data show 14,000 or so clones, with roughly three fifths seen just once and 13% held by the top ten. The treatment was: treatment-naive control, cytoreductive nephrectomy. This clone came up once. Its target is unknown. This chain joins TRBV7-9 and TRBJ2-3; D might be TRBD1 or TRBD2, each matching 5 bases. The sample here was tumor tissue, taken from a patient whose treatment was nephrectomy without radiotherapy. This receptor was taken from a man aged 50-59 years with renal cell carcinoma. The CDR3 nucleotides are TGTGCCAGCAGCGCCCGCTCCAGGGACGATACGCAGTATTTT. This translates into CASSARSRDDTQYF.